These 8 T cell receptor beta chains were all obtained from the same sample, sequenced in a study of blood T cells in healthy people across ages (dated by TCRdb to between 2015 and 2016). Libraries came from 5' RACE. Instrument used: Illumina HiSeq 2500. The second PCR ran for about 6 to 12 cycles and used a J-beta primer mix along with a sample-barcoded 5' primer. TCRdb applied fastp at Q25 and MiXCR to the public reads, then kept only in-frame beta chains. A single entry per CDR3 protein holds the most common genes and DNA from its merged rows. Across this sample there are approximately 1,000,000 distinct CDR3 sequences, with 40% to 45% seen only once. 18% of the sample comes from the top ten. The sample comprised blood. The receptor set was obtained from a woman in her fifties or sixties in good health.

The table lists this clonotype with a count of one. The rearrangement joins TRBV10-3 to TRBJ2-3; D may be TRBD2 (6 bases). Trimming took 10 bases from V and 4 from J, leaving 30 bases between them. The CDR3 is made up of 18 amino acids. CDR1 and CDR2 from the germline V gene are ENHRY and SYGVKD. The CDR3 region has the DNA TGTGCCACCGAAATCGGGACCGGGGTCATATGGGGGGCAGATACGCAGTATTTT. Translated, it gives CATEIGTGVIWGADTQYF.

The chain carries TRBV12-3 or TRBV12-4 and TRBJ2-1; 8 nucleotides align to TRBD1. Trimming removed 6 bases from V and 5 bases from J; junction bases left unmatched: 12. CDR3 length: 16 amino acids. Here the CDR3 reads CASSPQGALRHNEQFF. The CDR3 DNA reads TGTGCCAGCAGCCCCCAGGGGGCCCTGCGGCACAATGAGCAGTTCTTC.

This clonotype was observed once. The chain is built from TRBV21-1 and TRBJ1-5. TRBV21-1 is a documented pseudogene. This CDR3 region has 16 residues. The CDR3: CASSKEEGYSNQPQHF. Here the CDR3 DNA reads TGTGCCAGCAGCAAAGAGGAAGGTTATAGCAATCAGCCCCAGCATTTT.

The V and J genes are TRBV7-2 and TRBJ2-7, with TRBD2 identical over 13 bases. Trimming took 6 bases from V and 9 from J; bases not matched to a gene: 17. Looked up from germline, CDR1 is SGHTA and CDR2 is FQGNSA. The CDR3 covers 17 residues. The CDR3: CASSTIGTSGKRTLQYF. The CDR3 nucleotides are TGTGCCAGCAGTACCATAGGGACTAGCGGGAAGAGAACTTTGCAGTACTTC. Combining the CDR3 with reference TRBV7-2 and TRBJ2-7 gives the whole variable domain GAGVSQSPSNKVTEKGKDVELRCDPISGHTALYWYRQSLGQGLEFLIYFQGNSAPDKSGLPSDRFSAERTGGSVSTLTIQRTQQEDSAVYLCASSTIGTSGKRTLQYFGPGTRLTVT.

The chain combines TRBV21-1 with TRBJ2-3; TRBD2 is taken as the D call from the table, unchecked against the DNA. TRBV21-1 constitutes a pseudogene. The CDR3 is 18 residues long. DNA of the CDR3: TGTGCCAGCAGCAAAGAGGGCGAGCGGGAGCGCCCTTGGGATACGCAGTATTTT. As protein: CASSKEGERERPWDTQYF.

The J gene is TRBJ2-1, the V gene TRBV30; D gene unclear. Germline V gene data show CDR1 as GTSNPN and CDR2 as SVGIG (reference sequence). V gave up 1 base and J gave up 0 bases, with 7 bases separating them. The length of the CDR3 is 14 residues. The CDR3 reads CAWSGVSSYNEQFF. CDR3 DNA: TGTGCCTGGAGTGGGGTTAGCTCCTACAATGAGCAGTTCTTC.

The chain combines TRBV24-1 with TRBJ2-1; D is perhaps TRBD1 (6 bases). Germline loops: CDR1 KGHDR, CDR2 SFDVKD. V was clipped by 9 bases and J by 0 bases, with 11 bases between them. The CDR3 sequence is 14 residues long. CDR3 in DNA: TGTGCCACCCCGGACAGTTCCTCCTACAATGAGCAGTTCTTC. It codes for CATPDSSSYNEQFF.

The chain has TRBV2 and TRBJ1-4; D perhaps matches TRBD1 (6 bases). Trimming pared 2 bases from V and 8 bases from J, leaving 9 bases between. CDR1 SNHLY and CDR2 FYNNEI come from the germline V gene. The CDR3 contains 13 residues. The CDR3 DNA is TGTGCCAGCAGTGAACAGGGGAGGGAAAAACTGTTTTTT. It codes for CASSEQGREKLFF.